Listed below are T cell receptor beta chains from one sample, sequenced in a study of blood T cell repertoires in COVID-19. Some clones are missing from TCRdb's copy, which holds only in-frame ones; the method was immunoSEQ multiplex PCR. The sample has about 200,000 clones, roughly four fifths seen once. The sequencing input was peripheral blood. These TCRs come from a woman older than 75 with COVID-19, enrolled during active disease. CDR3s leave out the opening cysteine and the closing phenylalanine or tryptophan. Each record gives: CDR3 protein, V gene, clone size, J gene. Some rows have no size entry. The others give once, few or many, or a class for an expanded clone.

CDR3aa: ASSLGTGNTEAF
v_gene: TRBV18
abundance: -
j_gene: TRBJ1-1

CDR3aa: SASLAYEQY
v_gene: TRBV20-1
abundance: -
j_gene: TRBJ2-7

CDR3aa: ASSLTTVQETQY
v_gene: TRBV4-2
abundance: -
j_gene: TRBJ2-5

CDR3aa: ASGKERDTEAF
v_gene: TRBV12-3/TRBV12-4
abundance: -
j_gene: TRBJ1-1

CDR3aa: ASSEIGGRTEAF
v_gene: TRBV2
abundance: -
j_gene: TRBJ1-1

CDR3aa: ASRGDKKRGNTEAF
v_gene: TRBV19
abundance: -
j_gene: TRBJ1-1

CDR3aa: ASTLAAGSSYNEQF
v_gene: TRBV7-6
abundance: -
j_gene: TRBJ2-1

CDR3aa: AVRQGSAGNTIY
v_gene: TRBV19
abundance: -
j_gene: TRBJ1-3

CDR3aa: ASSLDWRYGYT
v_gene: TRBV7-9
abundance: -
j_gene: TRBJ1-2

CDR3aa: ASSPSTRPGFEAF
v_gene: TRBV3-1/TRBV3-2
abundance: -
j_gene: TRBJ1-1

CDR3aa: ASSIGGGTGANYGYT
v_gene: TRBV19
abundance: few
j_gene: TRBJ1-2

CDR3aa: ASSPPGIRQETQY
v_gene: TRBV19
abundance: -
j_gene: TRBJ2-5

CDR3aa: ASSLEGRGTYYGYT
v_gene: TRBV5-4
abundance: -
j_gene: TRBJ1-2

CDR3aa: ASSSTQGTYWGNTEAF
v_gene: TRBV10-1
abundance: few
j_gene: TRBJ1-1

CDR3aa: ASRPDRASGNQPQH
v_gene: TRBV28
abundance: -
j_gene: TRBJ1-5

CDR3aa: ASSGTPTGTEAF
v_gene: TRBV6-5
abundance: -
j_gene: TRBJ1-1

CDR3aa: ASSRTGGLSNQPQH
v_gene: TRBV7-9
abundance: few
j_gene: TRBJ1-5

CDR3aa: ASSFKGQGDYEQY
v_gene: TRBV7-9
abundance: -
j_gene: TRBJ2-7

CDR3aa: ASSEGQRFNQPQH
v_gene: TRBV6-1
abundance: -
j_gene: TRBJ1-5

CDR3aa: ASSRGGTGNTIY
v_gene: TRBV5-4
abundance: -
j_gene: TRBJ1-3